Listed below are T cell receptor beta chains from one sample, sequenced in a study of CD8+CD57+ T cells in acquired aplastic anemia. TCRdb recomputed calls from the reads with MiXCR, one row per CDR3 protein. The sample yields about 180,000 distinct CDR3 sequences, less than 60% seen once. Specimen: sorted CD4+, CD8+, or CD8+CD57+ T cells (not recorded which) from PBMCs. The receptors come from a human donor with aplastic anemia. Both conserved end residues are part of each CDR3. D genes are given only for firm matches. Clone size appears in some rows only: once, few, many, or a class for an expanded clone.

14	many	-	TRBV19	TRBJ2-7	TGTGCCAGTAGAATTAGCGACAAATCCTACGAGCAGTACTTC	CASRISDKSYEQYF
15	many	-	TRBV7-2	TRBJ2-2	TGTGCCAGCAGCCAGGACAGTATGAACACCGGGGAGCTGTTTTTT	CASSQDSMNTGELFF
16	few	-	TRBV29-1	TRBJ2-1	TGCAGCGTTGAAGAAGGCGGCGCCAGCTCCTACAATGAGCAGTTCTTC	CSVEEGGASSYNEQFF
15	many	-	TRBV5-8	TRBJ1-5	TGTGCCAGCAGCGTGGTTCTGGGAAGCAATCAGCCCCAGCATTTT	CASSVVLGSNQPQHF
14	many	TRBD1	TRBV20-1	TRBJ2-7	TGCAGTGCTCCCCCCGGGACAGGGGTTAGCGAGCAGTACTTC	CSAPPGTGVSEQYF
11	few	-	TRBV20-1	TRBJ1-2	TGCAGTGCTGGCATCAGTTATGGCTACACCTTC	CSAGISYGYTF
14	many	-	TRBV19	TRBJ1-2	TGTGCCAGTAGGCCTGGCCGAGCGGACTATGGCTACACCTTC	CASRPGRADYGYTF
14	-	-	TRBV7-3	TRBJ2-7	TGTGCCAGCAGCTTAGTTAGCGGCTCCGGCGAGCAGTACTTC	CASSLVSGSGEQYF
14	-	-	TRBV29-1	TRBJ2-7	TGCAGCGTTATACAGGGATTCGACTCCTACGAGCAGTACTTC	CSVIQGFDSYEQYF
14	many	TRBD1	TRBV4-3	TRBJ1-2	TGCGCCAGCAGCCAAGAGGGGACAGTAATGGGCTACACCTTC	CASSQEGTVMGYTF
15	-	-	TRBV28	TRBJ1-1	TGTGCCAGCAGTACGCAGGGCCGGAGGAACACTGAAGCTTTCTTT	CASSTQGRRNTEAFF
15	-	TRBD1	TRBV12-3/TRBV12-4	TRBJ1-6	TGTGCCAGCACCCCGAGACAGGGAACTAATTCACCCCTCCACTTT	CASTPRQGTNSPLHF
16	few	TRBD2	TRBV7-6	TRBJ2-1	TGTGCCAGCAGCTCACCACAGACTAGCGGGAGCAATGAGCAGTTCTTC	CASSSPQTSGSNEQFF
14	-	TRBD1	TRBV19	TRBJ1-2	TGTGCCAGTAGACCGCCTCAGGGGGCCGGTGGCTACACCTTC	CASRPPQGAGGYTF
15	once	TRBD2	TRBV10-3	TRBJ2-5	TGTGCCATCAGTGGGGGGGGAACCATACAAGAGACCCAGTACTTC	CAISGGGTIQETQYF
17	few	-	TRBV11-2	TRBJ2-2	TGTGCCAGCAGCTTACACCCAGGAAGCGAAGAGGGCGGGGAGCTGTTTTTT	CASSLHPGSEEGGELFF
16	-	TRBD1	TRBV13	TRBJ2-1	TGTGCCAGCAGCTTAACCGGGACAGGGGGCAACAATGAGCAGTTCTTC	CASSLTGTGGNNEQFF
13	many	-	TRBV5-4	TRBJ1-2	TGTGCCAGTTCTTCCATCGGCGACTATGGCTACACCTTC	CASSSIGDYGYTF
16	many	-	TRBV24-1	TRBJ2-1	TGTGCCACCAGTGATTCGTTGACCTTTTTGCCCCATGAGCAGTTCTTC	CATSDSLTFLPHEQFF
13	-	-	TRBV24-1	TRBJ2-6	TGTGCCACCAGTGATGGGGGATCCAGGGGTGAAGCTTTC	CATSDGGSRGEAF
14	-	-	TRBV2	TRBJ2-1	TGTGCCAGCAACTTTGGTAGCGGAAACAATGAGCAGTTCTTC	CASNFGSGNNEQFF
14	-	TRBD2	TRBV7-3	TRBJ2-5	TGTGCCAGCAGCTTCATCCCAGCGGGGGGGACCCAGTACTTC	CASSFIPAGGTQYF
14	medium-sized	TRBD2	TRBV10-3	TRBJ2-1	TGTGCCATCAGCCTCCTTAGCGGGAGTGATGAGCAGTTCTTC	CAISLLSGSDEQFF
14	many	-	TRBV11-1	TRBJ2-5	TGTGCCAGCAGCATGATGGGAGGCGGGGAGACCCAGTACTTC	CASSMMGGGETQYF
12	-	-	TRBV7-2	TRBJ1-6	TGTGCCAGCATATTACGGGATTCACCCCTCCACTTT	CASILRDSPLHF
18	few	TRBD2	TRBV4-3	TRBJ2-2	TGCGCCAGCAGCCAACAACTAGCGGGGGGGTTCAGGACCGGGGAGCTGTTTTTT	CASSQQLAGGFRTGELFF
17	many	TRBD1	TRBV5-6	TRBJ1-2	TGTGCCAGCAGCTTCTACGACAGGGGCCGCCTCTACTATGGCTACACCTTC	CASSFYDRGRLYYGYTF
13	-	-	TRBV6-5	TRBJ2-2	TGTGCCAGCAGTTACGATTCAACCGGGGAGCTGTTTTTT	CASSYDSTGELFF
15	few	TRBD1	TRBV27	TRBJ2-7	TGTGCCAGCACACATACCGGGACAGGGGCCTACGAGCAGTACTTC	CASTHTGTGAYEQYF
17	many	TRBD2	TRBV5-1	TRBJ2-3	TGCGCCAGCAGCTCGGGACTAGCGGGCCATAGCACAGATACGCAGTATTTT	CASSSGLAGHSTDTQYF
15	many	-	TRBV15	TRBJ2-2	TGTGCCACCAGCAGAGTGTCAGGTTACACCGGGGAGCTGTTTTTT	CATSRVSGYTGELFF
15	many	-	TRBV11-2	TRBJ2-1	TGTGCCAGCAGCTTAGTTGCGGACAGTTACAATGAGCAGTTCTTC	CASSLVADSYNEQFF
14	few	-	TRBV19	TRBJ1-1	TGTGCCAGTAGTAGAGTACAGGGATATACTGAAGCTTTCTTT	CASSRVQGYTEAFF